These T cell receptor beta chains were read from a single sample in a study of T cell changes during pregnancy in multiple sclerosis. Libraries were prepared by immunoSEQ multiplex PCR; TCRdb keeps only in-frame clonotypes and omits some of them. The sample contains around 47,000 clones, around 96% of which appear only once. The sample consisted of peripheral blood, taken in the second trimester of pregnancy. The receptors stem from a female donor with multiple sclerosis, enrolled in a pregnancy study. Both conserved end residues are part of each CDR3. The size entry is marked missing in some rows and otherwise reads once, few, many or a size class.

clone size	V gene	J gene	CDR3 protein
-	TRBV6-5	TRBJ2-1	CASSYLGWDNEQFF
-	TRBV30	TRBJ2-7	CAWSGLGPGEQYF
-	TRBV5-1	TRBJ2-1	CASSPLGQGYSEQFF
-	TRBV4-3	TRBJ1-2	CASSQEEAGVSGYTF
-	TRBV4-3	TRBJ1-2	CASSQDLTGSYGYTF
-	TRBV2	TRBJ1-1	CASNTLQGRTEAFF
-	TRBV6-1	TRBJ1-2	CASSEVWDSYGYTF
-	TRBV9	TRBJ1-2	CASKGTNYGYTF
-	TRBV7-3	TRBJ2-2	CASSLQGAAGELFF
-	TRBV27	TRBJ1-2	CASSFFPSRSNGYTF
-	TRBV18	TRBJ1-2	CASSPDLQGNYGYTF
once	TRBV4-1	TRBJ2-3	CASSQPVAGAGADTQYF
-	TRBV28	TRBJ1-4	CASSDYRGSTNEKLFF
-	TRBV23-1	TRBJ1-5	CASRIRTAGGTGNQPQHF
-	TRBV7-2	TRBJ2-7	CASQATGTYEQYF
-	TRBV25-1	TRBJ1-2	CASSEAVYGYTF
once	TRBV9	TRBJ2-2	CASSPQGAAGELFF
-	TRBV19	TRBJ1-1	CASSQKTGARMNTEAFF
-	TRBV19	TRBJ1-5	CASSMNVGSNQPQHF
once	TRBV18	TRBJ2-7	CASSPGQGNSYEQYF
-	TRBV7-3	TRBJ2-5	CASSLNQQETQYF
-	TRBV5-5	TRBJ1-4	CASSPDIRRGGEEKLFF
-	TRBV18	TRBJ1-2	CASSPNGGIGGYTF
-	TRBV29-1	TRBJ2-1	CSVGDRESDNEQFF
-	TRBV19	TRBJ2-6	CASSAGQGHSGANVLTF
-	TRBV4-1	TRBJ2-7	CASSQGGVPYEQYF
-	TRBV7-2	TRBJ2-1	CASSQWGSGRDNEQFF
-	TRBV5-1	TRBJ2-7	CASSLLAGGAYEQYF
-	TRBV29-1	TRBJ2-7	CSVTPGNYEQYF
-	TRBV7-2	TRBJ2-3	CASSLGIRERGDTQYF
-	TRBV11-3	TRBJ2-2	CASSHRQGWGTGELFF
-	TRBV7-9	TRBJ1-1	CASSWTDTEAFF
-	TRBV4-1	TRBJ2-3	CASSQAGEWRGTQYF
-	TRBV30	TRBJ2-7	CAYDRVTYEQYF
-	TRBV6-5	TRBJ1-1	CASSLGQHTEAFF